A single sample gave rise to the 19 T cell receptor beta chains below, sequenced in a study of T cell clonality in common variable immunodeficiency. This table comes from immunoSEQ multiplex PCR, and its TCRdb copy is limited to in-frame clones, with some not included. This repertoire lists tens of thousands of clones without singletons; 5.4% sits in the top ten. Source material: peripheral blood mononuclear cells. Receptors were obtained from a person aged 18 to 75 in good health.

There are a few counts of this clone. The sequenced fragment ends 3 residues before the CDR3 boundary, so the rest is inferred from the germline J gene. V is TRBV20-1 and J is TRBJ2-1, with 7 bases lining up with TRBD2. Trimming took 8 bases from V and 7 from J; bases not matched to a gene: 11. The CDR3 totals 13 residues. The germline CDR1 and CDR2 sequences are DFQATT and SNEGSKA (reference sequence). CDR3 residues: CSSTSARGNEQFF. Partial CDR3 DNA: TGCAGTTCAACTAGCGCCCGAGGGAATGAG.

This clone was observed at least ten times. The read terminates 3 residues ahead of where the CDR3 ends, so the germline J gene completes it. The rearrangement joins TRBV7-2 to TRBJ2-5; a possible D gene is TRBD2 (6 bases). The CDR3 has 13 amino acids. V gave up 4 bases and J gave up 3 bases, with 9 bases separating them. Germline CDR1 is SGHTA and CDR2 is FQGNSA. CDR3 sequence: CASSSTRKETQYF. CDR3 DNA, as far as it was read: TGTGCCAGCAGCTCGACTAGAAAAGAGACC.

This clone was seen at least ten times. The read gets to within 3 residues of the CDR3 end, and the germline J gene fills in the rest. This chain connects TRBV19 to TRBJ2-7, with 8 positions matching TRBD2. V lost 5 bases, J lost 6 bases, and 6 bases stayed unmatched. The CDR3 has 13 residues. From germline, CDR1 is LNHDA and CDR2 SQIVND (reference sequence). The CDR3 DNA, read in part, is TGTGCCAGTAGTCTTGGACTAGCTGGCGAG. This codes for CASSLGLAGE. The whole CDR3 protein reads CASSLGLAGEQYF.

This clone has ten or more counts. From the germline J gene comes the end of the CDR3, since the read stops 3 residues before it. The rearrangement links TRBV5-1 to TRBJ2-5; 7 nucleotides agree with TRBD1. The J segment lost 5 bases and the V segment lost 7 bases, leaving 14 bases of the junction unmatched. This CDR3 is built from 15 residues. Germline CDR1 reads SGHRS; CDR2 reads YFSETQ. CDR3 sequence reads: CASGSSGGNRETQYF. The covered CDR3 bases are TGCGCCAGCGGCTCCTCAGGGGGTAACCGGGAGACC. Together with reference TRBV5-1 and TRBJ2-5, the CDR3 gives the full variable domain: KAGVTQTPRYLIKTRGQQVTLSCSPISGHRSVSWYQQTPGQGLQFLFEYFSETQRNKGNFPGRFSGRQFSNSRSEMNVSTLELGDSALYLCASGSSGGNRETQYFGPGTRLLVL.

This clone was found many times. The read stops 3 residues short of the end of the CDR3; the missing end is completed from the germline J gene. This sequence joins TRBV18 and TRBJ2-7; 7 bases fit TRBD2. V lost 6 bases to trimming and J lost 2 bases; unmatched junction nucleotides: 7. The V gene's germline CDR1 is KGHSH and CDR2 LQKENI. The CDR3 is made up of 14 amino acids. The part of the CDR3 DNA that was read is TGTGCCAGCTCCACGGGGAGGGCTGCCTACGAG. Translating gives CASSTGRAAYE. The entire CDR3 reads CASSTGRAAYEQYF.

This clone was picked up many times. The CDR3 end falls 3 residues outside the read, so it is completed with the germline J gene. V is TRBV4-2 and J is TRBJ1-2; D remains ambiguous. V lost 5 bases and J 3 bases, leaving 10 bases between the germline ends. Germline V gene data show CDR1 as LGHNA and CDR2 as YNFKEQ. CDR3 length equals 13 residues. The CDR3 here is CASSSKGDYGYTF. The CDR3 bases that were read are TGTGCCAGCAGCAGTAAGGGCGACTATGGC.

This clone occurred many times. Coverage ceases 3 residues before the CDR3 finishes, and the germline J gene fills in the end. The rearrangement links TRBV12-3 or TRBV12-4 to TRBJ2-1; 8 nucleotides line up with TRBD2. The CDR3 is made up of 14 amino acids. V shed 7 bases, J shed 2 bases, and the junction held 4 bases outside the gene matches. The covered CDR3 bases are TGTGCCAGCAAAGCGGGAGAAACCTACAATGAG. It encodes CASKAGETYNE. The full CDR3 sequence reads CASKAGETYNEQFF.

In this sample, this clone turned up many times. The part of the CDR3 DNA that was read is TGCGCCAGCAGTTCAGGGAAGGATACG. Encoded protein: CASSSGKDT. The whole CDR3 reads CASSSGKDTQYF. The chain joins TRBV5-1 to TRBJ2-3, with a weak D call TRBD1 (5 bases). The read gets to within 3 residues of the CDR3 end, and the germline J gene fills in the rest. Deletions cut 5 bases from V and 6 bases from J, with 10 bases between. CDR1 and CDR2 (germline): SGHRS, YFSETQ. This CDR3 has 12 amino acids.

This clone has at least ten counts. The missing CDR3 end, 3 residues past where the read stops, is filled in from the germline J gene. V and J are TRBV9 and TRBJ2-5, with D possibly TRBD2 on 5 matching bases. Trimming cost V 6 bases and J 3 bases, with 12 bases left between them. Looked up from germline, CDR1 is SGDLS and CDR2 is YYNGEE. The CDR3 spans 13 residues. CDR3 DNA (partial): TGTGCCAGCAACGAGGGCGTGGAAGAGACC. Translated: CASNEGVEET. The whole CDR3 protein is CASNEGVEETQYF.

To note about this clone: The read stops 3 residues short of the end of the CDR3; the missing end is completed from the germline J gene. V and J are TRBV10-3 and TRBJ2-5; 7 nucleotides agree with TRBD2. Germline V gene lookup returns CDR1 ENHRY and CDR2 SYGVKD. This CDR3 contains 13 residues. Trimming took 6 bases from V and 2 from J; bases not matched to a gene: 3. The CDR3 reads CAIRASGQETQYF. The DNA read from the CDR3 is TGTGCCATCAGAGCTAGCGGTCAAGAGACC.

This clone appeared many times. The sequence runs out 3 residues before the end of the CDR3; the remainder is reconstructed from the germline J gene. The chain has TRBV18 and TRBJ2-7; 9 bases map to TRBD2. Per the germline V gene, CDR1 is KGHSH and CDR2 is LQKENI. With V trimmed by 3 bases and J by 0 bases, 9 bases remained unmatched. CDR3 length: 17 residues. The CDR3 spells CASSPSTKREASYEQYF. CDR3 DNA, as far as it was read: TGTGCCAGCTCACCCTCGACTAAGCGGGAGGCCTCCTACGAG.

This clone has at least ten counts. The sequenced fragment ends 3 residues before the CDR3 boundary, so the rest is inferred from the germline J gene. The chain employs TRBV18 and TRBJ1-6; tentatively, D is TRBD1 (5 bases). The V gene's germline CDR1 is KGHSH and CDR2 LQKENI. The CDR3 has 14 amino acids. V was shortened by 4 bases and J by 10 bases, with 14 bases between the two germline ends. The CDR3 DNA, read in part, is TGTGCCAGCTCACGGGGCCGGGTGGACTCACCC. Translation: CASSRGRVDSP. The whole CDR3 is CASSRGRVDSPLHF.

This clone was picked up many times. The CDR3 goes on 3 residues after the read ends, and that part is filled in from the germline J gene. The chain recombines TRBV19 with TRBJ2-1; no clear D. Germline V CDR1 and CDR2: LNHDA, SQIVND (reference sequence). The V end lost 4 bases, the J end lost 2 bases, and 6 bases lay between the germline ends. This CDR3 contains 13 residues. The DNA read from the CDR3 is TGTGCCAGTAGTACTAGGACCTACAATGAG. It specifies CASSTRTYNE. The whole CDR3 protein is CASSTRTYNEQFF. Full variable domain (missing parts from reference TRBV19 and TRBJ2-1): DGGITQSPKYLFRKEGQNVTLSCEQNLNHDAMYWYRQDPGQGLRLIYYSQIVNDFQKGDIAEGYSVSREKKESFPLTVTSAQKNPTAFYLCASSTRTYNEQFFGPGTRLTVL.

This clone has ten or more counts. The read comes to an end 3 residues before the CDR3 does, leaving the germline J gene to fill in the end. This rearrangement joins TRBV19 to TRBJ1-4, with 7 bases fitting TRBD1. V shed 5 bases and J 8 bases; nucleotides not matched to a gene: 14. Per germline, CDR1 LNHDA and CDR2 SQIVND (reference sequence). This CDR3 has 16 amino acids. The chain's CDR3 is CASSLLPGTVGEKLFF. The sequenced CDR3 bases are TGTGCCAGTAGTCTTCTCCCCGGGACAGTTGGCGAAAAA. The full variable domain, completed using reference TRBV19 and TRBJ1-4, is DGGITQSPKYLFRKEGQNVTLSCEQNLNHDAMYWYRQDPGQGLRLIYYSQIVNDFQKGDIAEGYSVSREKKESFPLTVTSAQKNPTAFYLCASSLLPGTVGEKLFFGSGTQLSVL.

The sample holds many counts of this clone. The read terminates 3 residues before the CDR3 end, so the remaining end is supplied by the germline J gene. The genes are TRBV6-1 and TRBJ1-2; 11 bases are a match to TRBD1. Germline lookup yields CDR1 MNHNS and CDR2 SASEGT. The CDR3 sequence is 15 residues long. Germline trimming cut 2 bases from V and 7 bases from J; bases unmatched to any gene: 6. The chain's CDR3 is CASSEWTGGFLGYTF. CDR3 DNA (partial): TGTGCCAGCAGTGAATGGACAGGGGGCTTCCTTGGC.

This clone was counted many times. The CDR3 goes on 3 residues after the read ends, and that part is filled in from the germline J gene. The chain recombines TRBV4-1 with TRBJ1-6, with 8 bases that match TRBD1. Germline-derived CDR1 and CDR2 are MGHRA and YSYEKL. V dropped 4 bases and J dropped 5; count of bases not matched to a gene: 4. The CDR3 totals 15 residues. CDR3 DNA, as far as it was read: TGCGCCAGCAGCCTAGACAGGGGTAATAATTCACCC. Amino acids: CASSLDRGNNSP. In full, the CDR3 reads CASSLDRGNNSPLHF.

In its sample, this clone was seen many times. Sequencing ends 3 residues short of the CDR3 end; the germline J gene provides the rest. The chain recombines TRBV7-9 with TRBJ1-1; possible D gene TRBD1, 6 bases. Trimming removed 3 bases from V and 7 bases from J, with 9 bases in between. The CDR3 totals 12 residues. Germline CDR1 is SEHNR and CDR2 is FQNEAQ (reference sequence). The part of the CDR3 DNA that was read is TGTGCCAGCAGCTTGGGGGCGGGTGAA. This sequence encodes CASSLGAGE. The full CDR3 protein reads CASSLGAGEAFF.

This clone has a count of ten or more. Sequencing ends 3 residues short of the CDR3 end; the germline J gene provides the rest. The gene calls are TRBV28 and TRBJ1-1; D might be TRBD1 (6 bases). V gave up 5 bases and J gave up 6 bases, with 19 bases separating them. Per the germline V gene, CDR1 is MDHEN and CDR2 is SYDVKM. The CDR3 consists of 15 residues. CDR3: CASSPGTRQAPEAFF. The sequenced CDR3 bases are TGTGCCAGCAGTCCTGGGACCAGACAGGCCCCTGAA.

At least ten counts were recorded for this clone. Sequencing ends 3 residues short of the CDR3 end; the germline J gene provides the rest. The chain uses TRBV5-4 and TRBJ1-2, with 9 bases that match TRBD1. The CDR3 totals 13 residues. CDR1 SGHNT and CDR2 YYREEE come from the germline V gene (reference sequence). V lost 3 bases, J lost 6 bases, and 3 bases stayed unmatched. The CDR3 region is CASSSDRGDGYTF. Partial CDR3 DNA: TGTGCCAGCAGCTCGGACAGGGGTGATGGC.